The present entry profiles one TCR beta chain with its context. Looked up from germline, CDR1 is LGHDT and CDR2 is YNNKEL (reference sequence). The CDR3 is 12 amino acids. J lost 8 bases, V lost 4 bases, and 3 bases had no gene match. This specimen belongs to a study of blood T cell repertoires in COVID-19. Only in-frame clones appear in the TCRdb table, and some are missing; sequencing was by immunoSEQ multiplex PCR. The table includes some 150,000 clones, around 87% detected once. The sequenced material came from peripheral blood. This receptor was identified in a woman aged 55 to 70 with active or convalescent COVID-19. The chain recombines TRBV3-1 (or the pseudogene TRBV3-2) with TRBJ1-2; 8 nucleotides align to TRBD1. Here the CDR3 DNA reads TGTGCCAGCAGCCGGACAGGGCAAGGCTACACCTTC. Translation gives CASSRTGQGYTF.